This T cell receptor beta chain stems from a study of blood T cell dynamics during melanoma immunotherapy. Across the study: Standard first-line treatment here was pembrolizumab or nivolumab plus ipilimumab in metastatic melanoma. General observations from the study: The study could not tell melanoma-specific clones from general immune activation.

CDR1 and CDR2 from the germline V gene are SGHAT and FQDESV (reference sequence). This CDR3 is 14 amino acids long. Trimming took off 5 bases at V and 8 bases at J, with 15 bases between the two ends. A word on this clone: Its antigen is still unknown.

The protocol was immunoSEQ multiplex PCR, while the TCRdb copy is restricted to in-frame clones and leaves out a portion. The sample consists of approximately 11,000 clones, about 92% of them appearing once. The time point here: week 3, after first cycle of checkpoint inhibitor. At 12 weeks after first infusion, RECIST 1.1 defined response for most patients. Patients had no prior systemic cancer treatment, immunosuppressants or other active cancers. This clonotype was sampled from a human donor with melanoma. The source material was blood, sampled from a patient treated with checkpoint blockade. The chain carries TRBV11-1 and TRBJ1-4; D is unresolved. CDR3 in amino acids: CASSRTVVGEKLFF. Here the CDR3 DNA reads TGTGCCAGCAGCCGGACGGTAGTAGGGGAAAAACTGTTTTTT.